This T cell receptor beta chain was found in a study of cytomegalovirus exposure and HLA in healthy donors. Study-wide results and limits: In vitro checks showed that a few CMV-associated chains really do target CMV antigens. Cytomegalovirus-associated status was assigned to roughly 160 TCR beta chains. The classifier reportedly diagnosed cytomegalovirus status with high specificity and sensitivity. Reportedly, HLA-A and HLA-B alleles of most subjects were accurately predicted from TCR beta.

Trimming removed 4 bases at V and 4 bases at J, with 10 bases between. The CDR3 runs 13 residues. Germline loops: CDR1 SGHRS, CDR2 YFSETQ. Points on this clone: Its antigen is undetermined.

Both 60 Vbeta primers and 13 Jbeta primers went into the PCR. The protocol was immunoSEQ multiplex PCR, while the TCRdb copy is restricted to in-frame clones and leaves out a portion. The table has under 130,000 clones, around 80% seen once. The TCR sequence derives from a man aged 30 to 45 in good health and CMV-seropositive. The V gene is TRBV5-1, the J gene TRBJ2-3; a weak D match, TRBD1 (6 bases). The sequenced material came from PBMCs. Here the CDR3 reads CASSAQGSDTQYF. DNA for the CDR3: TGCGCCAGCAGCGCACAGGGATCAGATACGCAGTATTTT.